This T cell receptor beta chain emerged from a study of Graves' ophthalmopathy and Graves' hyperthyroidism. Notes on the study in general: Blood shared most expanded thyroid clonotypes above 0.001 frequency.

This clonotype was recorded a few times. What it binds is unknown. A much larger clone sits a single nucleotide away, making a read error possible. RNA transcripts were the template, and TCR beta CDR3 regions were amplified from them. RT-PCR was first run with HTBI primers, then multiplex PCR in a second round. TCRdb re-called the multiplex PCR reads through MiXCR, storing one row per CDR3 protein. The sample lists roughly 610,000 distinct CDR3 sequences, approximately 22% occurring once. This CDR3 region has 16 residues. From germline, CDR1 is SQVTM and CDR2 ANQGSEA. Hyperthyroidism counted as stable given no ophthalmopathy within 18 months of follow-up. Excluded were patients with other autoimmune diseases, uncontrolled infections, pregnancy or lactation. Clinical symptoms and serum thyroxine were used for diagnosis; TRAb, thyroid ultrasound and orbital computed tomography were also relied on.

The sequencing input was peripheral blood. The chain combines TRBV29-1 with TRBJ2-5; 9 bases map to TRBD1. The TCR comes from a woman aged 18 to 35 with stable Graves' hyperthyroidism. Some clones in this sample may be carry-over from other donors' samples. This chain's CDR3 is CNVEDPMDRGEETQYF. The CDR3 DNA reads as TGCAACGTTGAAGATCCTATGGACAGGGGAGAAGAGACCCAGTACTTC.